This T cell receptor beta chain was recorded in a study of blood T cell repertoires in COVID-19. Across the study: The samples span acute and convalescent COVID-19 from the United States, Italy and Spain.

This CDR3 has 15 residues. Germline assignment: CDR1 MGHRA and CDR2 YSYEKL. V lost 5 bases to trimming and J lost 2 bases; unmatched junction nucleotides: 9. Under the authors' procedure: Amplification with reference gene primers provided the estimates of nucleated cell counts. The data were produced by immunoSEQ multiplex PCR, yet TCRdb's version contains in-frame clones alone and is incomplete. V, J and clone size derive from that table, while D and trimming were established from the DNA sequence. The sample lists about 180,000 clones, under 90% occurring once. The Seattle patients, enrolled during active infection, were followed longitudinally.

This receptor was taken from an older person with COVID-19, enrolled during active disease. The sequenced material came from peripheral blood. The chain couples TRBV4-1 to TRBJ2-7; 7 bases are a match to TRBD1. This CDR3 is CASSYGTATTYEQYF. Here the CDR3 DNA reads TGCGCCAGCAGCTATGGGACAGCCACGACCTACGAGCAGTACTTC.